Presented here are 30 T cell receptor beta chains from one specimen sequenced in a study of Graves' ophthalmopathy and Graves' hyperthyroidism. Scientists amplified the TCR beta CDR3 regions from RNA transcripts. After a first-round RT-PCR with HTBI primers, a second-round multiplex PCR was run. TCRdb passed the multiplex PCR reads through MiXCR, listing each CDR3 protein once. The sample comprises hundreds of thousands of distinct CDR3 sequences, about 38% of which are singletons, and 3% to 3.5% rests with the top ten. The sample taken for sequencing was peripheral blood. The source is an adult man with Graves' ophthalmopathy.

A few counts support this clonotype. This chain links TRBV4-1 with TRBJ2-2; D ambiguous. This CDR3 has 14 residues. Trimming left V 5 bases short and J 7 bases short, with 14 bases between. Germline V gene sequence: CDR1 MGHRA, CDR2 YSYEKL. DNA of the CDR3: TGCGCCAGCAGCAGAGCTAAGATGGGCGGGGAGCTGTTTTTT. It is translated as CASSRAKMGGELFF.

This clonotype was recorded a few times. The chain is built from TRBV27 and TRBJ2-7; 8 positions match TRBD2. This CDR3 is 14 amino acids long. The trim removed 3 bases at V and 6 bases at J, leaving 7 bases unmatched. Germline loops: CDR1 MNHEY, CDR2 SMNVEV (reference sequence). The DNA for the CDR3 is TGTGCCAGCAGTTTGTCAGCGGGAGTTTCCGAGCAGTACTTC. As protein: CASSLSAGVSEQYF.

This rearrangement joins TRBV7-9 to TRBJ1-1; D is uncertain. V lost 11 bases to trimming and J lost 3 bases, with 10 bases between them. This CDR3 spans 11 amino acids. Germline values: CDR1 SEHNR, CDR2 FQNEAQ (reference sequence). CDR3 region: CAWSSHTEAFF. The CDR3 DNA is TGTGCCTGGAGCTCACACACTGAAGCTTTCTTT.

This clonotype was picked up many times. V usage is TRBV7-3 and J usage is TRBJ1-1; 7 positions agree with TRBD1. CDR1 is SGHTA and CDR2 is FQGTGA in the germline V gene. The CDR3 extends over 14 amino acids. With 5 bases clipped from V and 3 bases from J, the junction kept 6 bases outside the gene matches. The CDR3 protein is CASSPTQGDTEAFF. For the CDR3, the DNA is TGTGCCAGCAGCCCTACTCAGGGGGACACTGAAGCTTTCTTT. Complete variable domain (other parts from reference TRBV7-3 and TRBJ1-1): GAGVSQTPSNKVTEKGKYVELRCDPISGHTALYWYRQSLGQGPEFLIYFQGTGAADDSGLPNDRFFAVRPEGSVSTLKIQRTERGDSAVYLCASSPTQGDTEAFFGQGTRLTVV.

In the case of this clonotype: Germline is not matched at one junction end, which may reflect a read error. This chain links TRBV11-2 with TRBJ2-2; a weak D match, TRBD1 (6 bases). The CDR3 sequence is 15 residues long. Per the germline V gene, CDR1 is SGHAT and CDR2 is FQNNGV. The CDR3 region has the DNA TGCGCCAGCAGCCAGGAGACAGGCTCCACCGGGGAGCTGTTTTTT. Amino acids: CASSQETGSTGELFF.

As concerns this clonotype: Germline is not matched at one junction end, which may reflect a read error. This chain joins TRBV10-3 and TRBJ1-2; unclear D gene. The germline V gene has CDR1 ENHRY and CDR2 SYGVKD. The CDR3 is made up of 14 amino acids. As DNA, the CDR3 is TGTGCCAGCAGTTTAGACCCTTCCCACTATGGCTACACCTTC. As protein: CASSLDPSHYGYTF.

This clonotype was recorded many times. The rearrangement joins TRBV20-1 to TRBJ1-4, with D perhaps matching TRBD1 (5 bases). This CDR3 has 12 amino acids. Germline loops: CDR1 DFQATT, CDR2 SNEGSKA (reference sequence). The CDR3 DNA reads TGCACCATGCGGGGCGGGGATGAAAAACTGTTTTTT. It specifies CTMRGGDEKLFF.

With regard to this clonotype: Compared with germline, one end of the junction differs, possibly owing to a read error. The chain uses TRBV24-1 and TRBJ1-2; D call uncertain. The CDR3 length is 12 residues. Germline V gene lookup returns CDR1 KGHDR and CDR2 SFDVKD. The DNA of the CDR3 is TGTGCCATCAGTGAGTTGGACTATGGCTACACCTTC. Translated, it gives CAISELDYGYTF.

Comment on this clonotype: An end of the junction does not agree with germline; a read error may underlie this. The gene calls are TRBV7-4 and TRBJ1-1; unclear D gene. The CDR3 loop spans 14 amino acids. CDR1 is SGHVT, CDR2 SQSDAQ, per germline. CDR3 sequence: CASSLERGNTEAFF. The CDR3 nucleotides are TGCGCCAGCAGCTTGGAGCGGGGGAACACTGAAGCTTTCTTT.

This clonotype was seen ten or more times. The rearrangement links TRBV24-1 to TRBJ2-3; D may match TRBD1 or TRBD2 (5 bases each). This CDR3 comprises 15 residues. Germline CDR1 reads KGHDR; CDR2 reads SFDVKD. V was pared by 4 bases and J by 6 bases, with 16 bases between. In DNA, the CDR3 is TGTGCCACCAGTGAAGCTGGGACCCCTGGGGATACGCAGTATTTT. Translation gives CATSEAGTPGDTQYF.

With regard to this clonotype: The CDR3 end shows no conserved phenylalanine or tryptophan, and so a read error is likely. The rearrangement links TRBV6-5 to TRBJ1-5, with a tentative D call TRBD1 (6 bases). The CDR3 runs to 15 residues. From germline, CDR1 is MNHEY and CDR2 SVGAGI. The V end lost 4 bases, the J end lost 5 bases, and 15 bases lay between the germline ends. DNA for the CDR3: TGTGCCAGCAGTTCCAATGGGCAGGGGTATCAGCCCCAGCATCTT. It encodes CASSSNGQGYQPQHL.

This clonotype was counted at least ten times. The chain employs TRBV20-1 and TRBJ2-5, with 8 bases that match TRBD2. Germline V gene lookup returns CDR1 DFQATT and CDR2 SNEGSKA (reference sequence). With 1 base clipped from V and 3 bases from J, the junction kept 1 base outside the gene matches. This CDR3 is built from 13 residues. The CDR3 protein is CSARALAEETQYF. As DNA, the CDR3 is TGCAGTGCTAGAGCACTAGCGGAAGAGACCCAGTACTTC.

The gene calls are TRBV19 and TRBJ2-5; D ambiguous. The germline CDR1 and CDR2 sequences are LNHDA and SQIVND (reference sequence). V lost 5 bases to trimming and J lost 1 base, with 14 bases between them. The CDR3 contains 15 residues. The CDR3 region is CASSPIGRLQETQYF. CDR3 nucleotides: TGTGCCAGTAGTCCAATCGGAAGGCTCCAAGAGACCCAGTACTTC. The complete variable domain, with remaining parts taken from reference TRBV19 and TRBJ2-5, reads DGGITQSPKYLFRKEGQNVTLSCEQNLNHDAMYWYRQDPGQGLRLIYYSQIVNDFQKGDIAEGYSVSREKKESFPLTVTSAQKNPTAFYLCASSPIGRLQETQYFGPGTRLLVL.

The V gene is TRBV12-3 or TRBV12-4, the J gene TRBJ2-5; D not resolved. The CDR3 totals 12 residues. The ends were cut back, 5 bases at V and 3 bases at J, with 7 bases in the middle. Here the CDR3 DNA reads TGTGCCAGCAGTCGCCGGGAAGAGACCCAGTACTTC. Translation gives CASSRREETQYF.

Details on this clonotype: One base away lies a much larger clone, so this may be a sequencing read error. The chain links TRBV6-5 to TRBJ1-5; 7 nucleotides agree with TRBD1. The CDR3 has 15 amino acids. Germline CDR1 is MNHEY and CDR2 is SVGAGI. The CDR3: CAISYEGASNQPQHF. The CDR3 DNA follows: TGTGCCATCAGTTACGAGGGGGCTAGCAATCAGCCCCAGCATTTT.

Many counts were recorded for this clonotype. J is TRBJ2-7 and V is TRBV7-2; 8 bases align to TRBD1. The V and J ends lost 0 bases and 5 bases, in that order; junction bases with no gene match: 12. The CDR3 is 17 amino acids. From germline, CDR1 is SGHTA and CDR2 FQGNSA. DNA for the CDR3: TGTGCCAGCAGCTTAGCGCTGGTCGCAGGGGGCATGGACGAGCAGTACTTC. It specifies CASSLALVAGGMDEQYF.

Comment on this clonotype: This may come from a read error, since a much larger clone is one base off. The chain recombines TRBV24-1 with TRBJ1-2, with D maybe TRBD1 (5 bases). The CDR3 loop spans 13 amino acids. Trimming took 3 bases from V and 3 from J, leaving 7 bases between them. Germline assignment: CDR1 KGHDR and CDR2 SFDVKD. The DNA for the CDR3 is TGTGCCACCAGTGATCAGGGCTACTATGGCTACACCTTC. This codes for CATSDQGYYGYTF.

This clonotype was found a few times. The chain recombines TRBV4-1 with TRBJ2-7; 10 bases agree with TRBD2. The CDR3 runs to 17 residues. Per the germline V gene, CDR1 is MGHRA and CDR2 is YSYEKL. The junction had 7 bases not matched to a gene; V was cut back by 0 bases and J by 2 bases. The chain's CDR3 is CASSQDRTSGTTYEQYF. The CDR3, as DNA: TGCGCCAGCAGCCAAGATCGGACTAGCGGAACTACCTACGAGCAGTACTTC.

This clonotype appeared a few times. V usage is TRBV12-5 and J usage is TRBJ2-1, with 8 positions matching TRBD1. The ends lost 9 bases at V and 5 bases at J; junction bases unmatched: 18. In germline, CDR1 is LGHNT, CDR2 FRNRAP. The CDR3 loop spans 17 amino acids. The CDR3 DNA is TGTGCTAGCTTAGCCCCTCTGTTGAGGGACAGGAACAATGAGCAGTTCTTC. Protein: CASLAPLLRDRNNEQFF.

This clonotype appeared a single time. The rearrangement joins TRBV6-5 to TRBJ1-6; 8 bases fit TRBD1. The CDR3 is made up of 15 amino acids. Germline V CDR1 and CDR2: MNHEY, SVGAGI. J was trimmed by 0 bases and V by 8 bases; bases with no gene match: 3. The CDR3 DNA reads TGTGCCAGCGGACAGGGTCGCTCCTATAATTCACCCCTCCACTTT. Protein sequence: CASGQGRSYNSPLHF.

Worth noting for this clonotype: A much more abundant neighbour one base away suggests this may be a read error. The chain combines TRBV6-5 with TRBJ1-2, with 7 positions matching TRBD1. With V trimmed by 11 bases and J by 5 bases, 11 bases remained unmatched. CDR1 MNHEY and CDR2 SVGAGI come from the germline V gene. This CDR3 is 13 amino acids long. As DNA, the CDR3 is TGTGCCGGCAATCAGGCAGGGGGTTATGGCTACACCTTC. Translation gives CAGNQAGGYGYTF.

This clonotype was recorded at least ten times. The chain is built from TRBV5-6 and TRBJ1-4, with 7 bases identical to TRBD1. Trimming took 4 bases from V and 8 from J; bases not matched to a gene: 8. The CDR3 spans 14 residues. Germline CDR1 is SGHDT and CDR2 is YYEEEE. The CDR3: CASSRGTAKEKLFF. In nucleotides, the CDR3 is TGTGCCAGCAGCCGAGGGACAGCCAAAGAAAAACTGTTTTTT.

This clonotype was counted between two and nine times. J is TRBJ2-5 and V is TRBV7-9; D unclear. The CDR3 runs 15 residues. Trimming left V 5 bases short and J 0 bases short, with 13 bases between. Germline V CDR1 and CDR2: SEHNR, FQNEAQ (reference sequence). The CDR3 DNA reads as TGTGCCAGCAGCCAAAACGGCCAGGACCAAGAGACCCAGTACTTC. Its translation is CASSQNGQDQETQYF.

The chain combines TRBV18 with TRBJ2-7; no firm D call. CDR1 is KGHSH, CDR2 LQKENI, per germline. Trimming took 2 bases from V and 5 from J, leaving 10 bases between them. The CDR3 sequence is 13 residues long. CDR3 region: CASSPIRADEQYF. CDR3 coding DNA: TGTGCCAGCTCACCAATCCGGGCCGACGAGCAGTACTTC.

This sequence joins TRBV24-1 and TRBJ2-1; 8 bases line up with TRBD2. Germline V gives CDR1 KGHDR, CDR2 SFDVKD. The CDR3 totals 15 residues. J lost 8 bases, V lost 3 bases, and 8 bases had no gene match. The CDR3 sequence is CATSDPGRVSDEQFF. The CDR3 nucleotides are TGTGCCACCAGTGATCCCGGGAGGGTCAGCGATGAGCAGTTCTTC.

V usage is TRBV19 and J usage is TRBJ1-1; weak D call: TRBD1 (5 bases). This CDR3 has 14 amino acids. Per germline, CDR1 LNHDA and CDR2 SQIVND (reference sequence). Trimming left V 7 bases short and J 3 bases short, with 15 bases between. The CDR3 region has the DNA TGTGCCAGTATCCCCTCGGGGCAAGACACTGAAGCTTTCTTT. Residues: CASIPSGQDTEAFF.

This clonotype has a handful of counts. The V and J genes are TRBV2 and TRBJ2-7, with D hard to call. The CDR3 runs 15 residues. V was shortened by 3 bases and J by 3 bases, with 15 bases between the two germline ends. Per germline, CDR1 SNHLY and CDR2 FYNNEI. The DNA of the CDR3 is TGTGCCAGCAGTGATACGTACCCAAACTACTACGAGCAGTACTTC. Amino acids: CASSDTYPNYYEQYF.

This clonotype was detected a few times. This chain joins TRBV12-5 and TRBJ1-6; TRBD1 agrees at 7 bases. This CDR3 contains 14 residues. Germline V gives CDR1 LGHNT, CDR2 FRNRAP. V was pared by 6 bases and J by 10 bases, with 9 bases of the junction left unmatched. For the CDR3, the DNA is TGTGCTAGTGGGCCTACCGGGACAGAATCACCCCTCCACTTT. Encoded protein: CASGPTGTESPLHF.

The V call is TRBV12-5, the J call TRBJ1-1; 10 bases match TRBD1. Germline CDR1 reads LGHNT; CDR2 reads FRNRAP. V lost 3 bases, J lost 6 bases, and 1 base stayed unmatched. CDR3 length equals 13 residues. The CDR3 DNA follows: TGTGCTAGTGGTTTTGGGACAGGGGCTGAAGCTTTCTTT. Translated, it gives CASGFGTGAEAFF. The whole variable domain, filled in from reference TRBV12-5 and TRBJ1-1, reads DARVTQTPRHKVTEMGQEVTMRCQPILGHNTVFWYRQTMMQGLELLAYFRNRAPLDDSGMPKDRFSAEMPDATLATLKIQPSEPRDSAVYFCASGFGTGAEAFFGQGTRLTVV.

This clonotype was observed at least ten times. This sequence joins TRBV7-2 and TRBJ1-1; D ambiguous. V was pared by 7 bases and J by 8 bases, with 11 bases between. Germline-derived CDR1 and CDR2 are SGHTA and FQGNSA. This CDR3 is built from 11 residues. In DNA, the CDR3 is TGTGCCAGCACCCCGCGGACGGAAGCTTTCTTT. Translation: CASTPRTEAFF. Combining the CDR3 with reference TRBV7-2 and TRBJ1-1 gives the whole variable domain GAGVSQSPSNKVTEKGKDVELRCDPISGHTALYWYRQSLGQGLEFLIYFQGNSAPDKSGLPSDRFSAERTGGSVSTLTIQRTQQEDSAVYLCASTPRTEAFFGQGTRLTVV.